The rows below give T cell receptor beta chains drawn from one sample of a study of shared clonotypes between healthy human individuals. Method: immunoSEQ multiplex PCR; TCRdb's copy keeps in-frame clones and lacks some. The table has some 1,900,000 clones, about 94% seen once. The material sequenced was naive CD8+ T cells sorted from blood. The receptors stem from a man between 18 and 29 years old in good health. Each CDR3 is given with its conserved first and last residue. The order of the fields is clone size, D gene, V gene, J gene, CDR3 DNA, CDR3 protein. A D gene is named only where the DNA matches it firmly. Only some rows state a clone size, as once, few, many or a class for expanded clones.

few	NA	TRBV30	TRBJ1-3	TGTGCCTGGAGTTACTTACAGGGAGGCGGAAACACCATATATTTT	CAWSYLQGGGNTIYF
NA	NA	TRBV4-1	TRBJ2-3	TGCGCCAGCAGCCAAGATCGTGAGCTCCCACTTAGCACAGATACGCAGTATTTT	CASSQDRELPLSTDTQYF
NA	NA	TRBV4-1	TRBJ2-2	TGCGCCAGCAGCCCCGGCGGTACAGGGAACACCGGGGAGCTGTTTTTT	CASSPGGTGNTGELFF
NA	TRBD2	TRBV15	TRBJ2-1	TGTGCCACCAGCAGTGGCGGGAGAAGGTCCTACAATGAGCAGTTCTTC	CATSSGGRRSYNEQFF
NA	TRBD1	TRBV6-6	TRBJ2-2	TGTGCCAGCACCCCGCGCCGGGACAGGGAGACCGGGGAGCTGTTTTTT	CASTPRRDRETGELFF
once	NA	TRBV5-4	TRBJ2-7	TGTGCCAGCAGCTTGGCCGGAGGGGCTCACGAGCAGTACTTC	CASSLAGGAHEQYF
NA	NA	TRBV5-3	TRBJ1-6	TGTGCCAGAAGCTCTCCGGCACGAGGGAATTCACCCCTCCACTTT	CARSSPARGNSPLHF
NA	NA	TRBV5-8	TRBJ2-7	TGTGCCAGCAGCTTATACGATGACGGGAGCGCGTCCTACGAGCAGTACTTC	CASSLYDDGSASYEQYF
NA	TRBD2	TRBV7-9	TRBJ2-5	TGTGCCAGCAGCTGGCCGACTAGCGGGGAGCCTCAAGAGACCCAGTACTTC	CASSWPTSGEPQETQYF
NA	NA	TRBV11-2	TRBJ2-1	TGTGCCAGCAGCTTACTCGACCCTGAGCAGTTCTTC	CASSLLDPEQFF
NA	NA	TRBV13	TRBJ2-3	TGTGCCAGCAGCTTAGCCAGTCAATATACGCAGTATTTT	CASSLASQYTQYF
NA	NA	TRBV27	TRBJ2-5	TGTGCCAGCAGTTTCGGCTTTAAAGAGACCCAGTACTTC	CASSFGFKETQYF
NA	TRBD1	TRBV27	TRBJ2-7	TGTGCCAGCAGTTGGACAGGGTCCAACTACGAGCAGTACTTC	CASSWTGSNYEQYF
NA	TRBD1	TRBV9	TRBJ2-5	TGTGCCAGCAGCCTAGCTGAGTTTGGGACAGAACAGTACTTC	CASSLAEFGTEQYF
NA	TRBD1	TRBV10-3	TRBJ2-7	TGTGCCATCAGGGGGACAGTCTCGGGCTACGAGCAGTACTTC	CAIRGTVSGYEQYF
NA	NA	TRBV29-1	TRBJ2-2	TGCAGCGTAGCTAGAGGGTTTTCGAACACCGGGGAGCTGTTTTTT	CSVARGFSNTGELFF
NA	TRBD1	TRBV11-2	TRBJ2-1	TGTGCCAGCAGCCAACAGGGGGTTACCAACTACAATGAGCAGTTCTTC	CASSQQGVTNYNEQFF
NA	NA	TRBV30	TRBJ2-1	TGTGCCTGGAGTGGAGTCAGGGAGCACCTCAATCCTTCTTCATACAATGAGCAGTTCTTC	CAWSGVREHLNPSSYNEQFF
NA	TRBD1	TRBV9	TRBJ2-7	TGTGCCAGCAGCGTAGGGGACAGGGGAGGAATCTACGAGCAGTACTTC	CASSVGDRGGIYEQYF
once	NA	TRBV6-6	TRBJ2-1	TGTGCCAGCATCTCGTTAGGGACAGAGCAGTTCTTC	CASISLGTEQFF
NA	NA	TRBV15	TRBJ2-7	TGTGCCACCAGCAGAGATCGGAGGGCGGATTCCTACGAGCAGTACTTC	CATSRDRRADSYEQYF
NA	NA	TRBV14	TRBJ2-7	TGTGCCAGCAGCCAAGATTCCGACAGTTCCTACGAGCAGTACTTC	CASSQDSDSSYEQYF